These 15 T cell receptor beta chains were all obtained from the same sample, sequenced in a study of low-dose radiotherapy and immunotherapy resistance in tumors (dated by TCRdb to the early 2020s). The listed sequencing device is Illumina HiSeq 2500. First-strand cDNA was synthesized using Superscript III and a set of TRAV- and TRBV-specific primers, so that both TCRalpha and TCRbeta chains were covered. TCRs were amplified for 20 PCR cycles with Phusion, using a constant-region primer paired with the adapter attached to the V primers. TCRdb trimmed public reads at Q25 via fastp, called clones via MiXCR and kept in-frame beta chains. CDR3 protein duplicates are merged, each entry listing the most common genes and DNA. Here the sample has about 60,000 distinct CDR3 sequences; approximately 25% occur a single time. The ten largest clones capture 5.5% to 6% of the sample. The meaning of the sample's time point label: before trial treatment.

The sequences come from PBMCs, collected before treatment. These receptors were taken from a male donor with prostate cancer.

In its sample, this clonotype was seen many times. The CDR3 DNA follows: TGTGCCAGCAGCTCCTCTAGCGGGAGGGGGATAGATACGCAGTATTTT. It translates to CASSSSSGRGIDTQYF. The V call is TRBV7-2, the J call TRBJ2-3, with TRBD2 matching over 12 bases. With V trimmed by 4 bases and J by 5 bases, 7 bases remained unmatched. The germline V gene has CDR1 SGHTA and CDR2 FQGNSA. The CDR3 spans 16 residues.

A word on this clonotype: The likely explanation is a read error, given a far larger clone one base away. V usage is TRBV24-1 and J usage is TRBJ2-7, with 7 bases lining up with TRBD2. Trimming took 2 bases from V and 7 from J; bases not matched to a gene: 13. The CDR3 covers 16 residues. CDR1 KGHDR and CDR2 SFDVKD come from the germline V gene. The CDR3 is CATSDSSGPSYNEQYF. CDR3 DNA: TGTGCCACCAGTGATTCTAGCGGACCCTCCTACAATGAGCAGTACTTC.

This clonotype was seen more than once but under ten times. The chain has TRBV21-1 and TRBJ2-1. TRBV21-1 is given as a pseudogene. The CDR3 runs 13 residues. CDR3 in DNA: TGTGCCAGCAGCAAAGCGCTCGGTTATGAGCAGTTCTTC. Translation gives CASSKALGYEQFF.

CDR3 in amino acids: CASSLQAGGPNTGELFF. The CDR3 DNA reads as TGTGCCAGCAGCCTCCAAGCGGGGGGGCCGAACACCGGGGAGCTGTTTTTT. The chain links TRBV9 to TRBJ2-2; 10 bases agree with TRBD2. Losses at the gene ends were 4 bases for V and 0 bases for J; bases not matched to a gene: 6. The CDR3 is 17 amino acids. The germline V gene encodes CDR1 SGDLS and CDR2 YYNGEE. Full variable domain (missing parts from reference TRBV9 and TRBJ2-2): DSGVTQTPKHLITATGQRVTLRCSPRSGDLSVYWYQQSLDQGLQFLIQYYNGEERAKGNILERFSAQQFPDLHSELNLSSLELGDSALYFCASSLQAGGPNTGELFFGEGSRLTVL.

The chain joins TRBV23-1 to TRBJ2-7; the D gene is possibly TRBD2 (6 bases). TRBV23-1 is an ORF; its function is uncertain. V lost 7 bases to trimming and J lost 6 bases, with 34 bases between them. The CDR3 contains 19 residues. For the CDR3, the DNA is TGCGCCAGCATTCCCCGGGACGCTTTAACCGGGAGAGGTACGTCCGAGCAGTACTTC. Protein product: CASIPRDALTGRGTSEQYF.

This clonotype was recorded many times. V gene TRBV12-3 or TRBV12-4 combines with J gene TRBJ2-1, with 10 bases lining up with TRBD2. The CDR3 is made up of 16 amino acids. V shed 3 bases and J 8 bases; nucleotides not matched to a gene: 10. The CDR3 is CASSLASGRSRHEQFF. The CDR3 nucleotides read TGTGCCAGCAGTTTGGCTAGCGGGAGATCTAGGCATGAGCAGTTCTTC.

The V call is TRBV5-1, the J call TRBJ2-2; D assignment may be TRBD1 or TRBD2 (5 bases each). Germline assignment: CDR1 SGHRS and CDR2 YFSETQ. The ends were cut back, 0 bases at V and 5 bases at J, with 8 bases in the middle. CDR3 length: 14 residues. The CDR3 coding sequence is TGCGCCAGCAGCTTGGCCTGGGGGACCGGGGAGCTGTTTTTT. Its protein is CASSLAWGTGELFF.

The chain carries TRBV28 and TRBJ2-7; TRBD1 aligns across 7 bases. The CDR3 runs 13 residues. CDR1 is MDHEN, CDR2 SYDVKM, per germline. V dropped 8 bases and J dropped 3; count of bases not matched to a gene: 7. The CDR3 sequence: CASVAGGFYEQYF. The CDR3 coding sequence is TGTGCCAGCGTGGCAGGGGGATTCTACGAGCAGTACTTC.

This clonotype showed up many times. V usage is TRBV13 and J usage is TRBJ1-1, with TRBD1 as a possible D gene (5 bases). V was cut by 4 bases and J by 0 bases, with 9 bases left in between. Looked up from germline, CDR1 is PRHDT and CDR2 is FYEKMQ (reference sequence). The CDR3 extends over 14 amino acids. CDR3 region: CASSSRDLNTEAFF. The DNA of the CDR3 is TGTGCCAGCAGCTCCCGGGACCTGAACACTGAAGCTTTCTTT.

V usage is TRBV12-3 or TRBV12-4 and J usage is TRBJ2-3; D gene uncertain. The CDR3 sequence is 11 residues long. The V gene lost 8 bases and the J gene lost 2 bases, with 5 bases spanning the gap. The CDR3 spells CASRYTDTQYF. In DNA, the CDR3 is TGTGCCAGCCGCTACACAGATACGCAGTATTTT.

This clonotype has ten or more counts. The V call is TRBV15, the J call TRBJ1-3; unclear D gene. Germline loops: CDR1 LNHNV, CDR2 YYDKDF (reference sequence). The CDR3 has 13 amino acids. Trimming took 2 bases from V and 4 from J, leaving 6 bases between them. The CDR3 region is CATSRPGGNTIYF. CDR3 DNA sequence: TGTGCCACCAGCAGACCGGGGGGAAACACCATATATTTT.

Many counts were recorded for this clonotype. The rearrangement joins TRBV5-5 to TRBJ1-5; TRBD1 matches at 10 bases. Per the germline V gene, CDR1 is SGHKS and CDR2 is YYEKEE (reference sequence). The junction had 6 bases not matched to a gene; V was cut back by 4 bases and J by 2 bases. The CDR3 totals 16 residues. This CDR3 is CASSRDRGSGNQPQHF. For the CDR3, the DNA is TGTGCCAGCAGCAGGGACAGGGGAAGCGGCAATCAGCCCCAGCATTTT. Full variable domain (remainder filled in from reference TRBV5-5 and TRBJ1-5): DAGVTQSPTHLIKTRGQQVTLRCSPISGHKSVSWYQQVLGQGPQFIFQYYEKEERGRGNFPDRFSARQFPNYSSELNVNALLLGDSALYLCASSRDRGSGNQPQHFGDGTRLSIL.

Many counts were recorded for this clonotype. The rearrangement uses TRBV13 and TRBJ2-2; D possibly corresponds to TRBD1 (6 bases). This CDR3 region has 15 residues. Trimming removed 5 bases at V and 3 bases at J, with 13 bases between. Germline V gives CDR1 PRHDT, CDR2 FYEKMQ (reference sequence). As DNA, the CDR3 is TGTGCCAGCAGCCCTCGGACAGACTACACCGGGGAGCTGTTTTTT. It translates to CASSPRTDYTGELFF.

V gene TRBV18 combines with J gene TRBJ2-6; possible D gene TRBD1, 6 bases. The CDR3 runs to 17 residues. The germline V gene has CDR1 KGHSH and CDR2 LQKENI. The ends were cut back, 3 bases at V and 0 bases at J, with 12 bases in the middle. CDR3 in amino acids: CASSPAGASSGANVLTF. In DNA form, the CDR3 reads TGTGCCAGCTCACCCGCAGGGGCTAGCTCTGGGGCCAACGTCCTGACTTTC.

The V call is TRBV28, the J call TRBJ2-6, with 8 bases fitting TRBD1. Trimming removed 5 bases from V and 0 bases from J; junction bases left unmatched: 9. The length of the CDR3 is 18 residues. Per the germline V gene, CDR1 is MDHEN and CDR2 is SYDVKM. The CDR3 DNA follows: TGTGCCAGCAGTCGACAGGGGAAGGGGCCCTCTGGGGCCAACGTCCTGACTTTC. Its protein product is CASSRQGKGPSGANVLTF.